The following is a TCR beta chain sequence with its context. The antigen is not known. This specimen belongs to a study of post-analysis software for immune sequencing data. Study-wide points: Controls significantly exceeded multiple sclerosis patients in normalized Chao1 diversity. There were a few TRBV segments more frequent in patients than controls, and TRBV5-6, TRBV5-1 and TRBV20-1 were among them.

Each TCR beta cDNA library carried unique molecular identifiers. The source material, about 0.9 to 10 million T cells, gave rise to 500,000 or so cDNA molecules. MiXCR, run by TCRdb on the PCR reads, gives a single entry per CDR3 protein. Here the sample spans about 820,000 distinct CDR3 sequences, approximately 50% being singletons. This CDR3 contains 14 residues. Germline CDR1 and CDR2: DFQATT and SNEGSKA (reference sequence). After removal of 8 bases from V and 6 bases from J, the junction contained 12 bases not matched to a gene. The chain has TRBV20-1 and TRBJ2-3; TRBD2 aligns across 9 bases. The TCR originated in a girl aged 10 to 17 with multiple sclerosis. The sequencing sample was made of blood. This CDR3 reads CSTAPPAGGDTQYF. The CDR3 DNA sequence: TGCAGTACCGCCCCCCCAGCGGGAGGTGATACGCAGTATTTT.